Listed below are T cell receptor beta chains from one sample, sequenced in a study of human T cells and chemical hapten exposure. TCRdb ran MiXCR on the RACE reads and lists one entry per CDR3 protein. The sample shows 300,000 to 350,000 distinct CDR3 sequences, around 7% of them seen only once. Sequencing used whole blood, obtained in connection with sensitization to the hapten diphenylcyclopropenone (DPC). All receptors come from a woman in her late teens or twenties with alopecia areata. Some clones in this sample may be carry-over from other donors' samples. CDR3s include the opening cysteine and the closing phenylalanine or tryptophan. The order of the fields is CDR3 length, J gene, V gene, clone size, D gene, CDR3 protein, CDR3 DNA. The D gene is left open where the match is weak. Rows give clone size only sometimes, using once, few, many, or a class for an expanded clone.

14	TRBJ2-1	TRBV18	.	TRBD2	CASSPFRGGDEQFF	TGTGCCAGCTCACCATTTCGGGGGGGCGATGAGCAGTTCTTC
13	TRBJ1-1	TRBV29-1	many	TRBD1	CSVVQGPGVEAFF	TGCAGCGTTGTACAGGGGCCCGGCGTTGAAGCTTTCTTT
15	TRBJ2-7	TRBV20-1	few	.	CSAREEGVLSYEQYF	TGCAGTGCTAGAGAAGAAGGGGTATTGTCCTACGAGCAGTACTTC
17	TRBJ2-2	TRBV7-9	many	TRBD2	CASTPGLAGGITGELFF	TGTGCCAGCACCCCCGGTCTAGCGGGGGGAATCACCGGGGAGCTGTTTTTT
15	TRBJ2-1	TRBV18	.	TRBD2	CASSLGGGTGNEQFF	TGTGCCAGCTCACTTGGCGGGGGAACCGGCAATGAGCAGTTCTTC
13	TRBJ2-7	TRBV3-1	.	.	CASSPLSQGHQYF	TGTGCCAGCAGCCCCTTGTCCCAGGGTCATCAGTACTTC
12	TRBJ1-1	TRBV5-1	few	.	CASRVSGLEAFF	TGCGCCAGCAGAGTTTCGGGGCTAGAAGCTTTCTTT
13	TRBJ2-2	TRBV12-5	many	.	CASGSEGTGELFF	TGTGCTAGTGGTTCAGAGGGGACCGGGGAGCTGTTTTTT
12	TRBJ2-3	TRBV7-9	few	.	CAGGADTDTQYF	TGTGCGGGGGGGGCCGACACAGATACGCAGTATTTT
12	TRBJ1-1	TRBV2	.	.	CASSERVSEAFF	TGTGCCAGCAGTGAACGTGTCTCTGAAGCTTTCTTT
17	TRBJ2-3	TRBV5-4	few	TRBD2	CASSPDIAGGGTDTQYF	TGTGCCAGCAGCCCCGACATAGCGGGGGGAGGCACAGATACGCAGTATTTT